These 20 T cell receptor beta chains were all obtained from the same sample, sequenced in a study of CD8 T cells in Susac syndrome. An input of about 0.45 to 1 ug of RNA was subjected to reverse transcription using random hexamers. TCRdb reanalysed the immunoSEQ multiplex PCR reads using MiXCR and keeps one entry per CDR3 protein. The table includes 200,000 to 250,000 distinct CDR3 sequences, over 90% detected once. The sequenced material came from CD4+ T cells from PBMCs. These receptors were collected from a human donor with Susac syndrome.

This rearrangement joins TRBV29-1 to TRBJ2-7; TRBD1 aligns across 8 bases. The CDR3 consists of 12 residues. V shed 6 bases, J shed 5 bases, and the junction held 6 bases outside the gene matches. CDR1 is SQVTM and CDR2 is ANQGSEA in the germline V gene. The CDR3 here is CSVGQGPHEQYF. The CDR3 DNA reads as TGCAGCGTCGGACAGGGACCCCACGAGCAGTACTTC.

V usage is TRBV18 and J usage is TRBJ1-3; D might be TRBD1 (5 bases). The CDR3 loop spans 18 amino acids. CDR1 and CDR2 from the germline V gene are KGHSH and LQKENI. V was trimmed by 1 base and J by 0 bases, leaving 16 bases between them. CDR3 nucleotides: TGTGCCAGCTCACCACTTGTCACAGGTACCCTCTCTGGAAACACCATATATTTT. Protein sequence: CASSPLVTGTLSGNTIYF. The full variable domain, completed using reference TRBV18 and TRBJ1-3, is NAGVMQNPRHLVRRRGQEARLRCSPMKGHSHVYWYRQLPEEGLKFMVYLQKENIIDESGMPKERFSAEFPKEGPSILRIQQVVRGDSAAYFCASSPLVTGTLSGNTIYFGEGSWLTVV.

V is TRBV2 and J is TRBJ1-5, with a weak D call TRBD1 (5 bases). Germline V gene lookup returns CDR1 SNHLY and CDR2 FYNNEI. The CDR3 has 14 amino acids. Trimming removed 7 bases at V and 0 bases at J, with 10 bases between. As DNA, the CDR3 is TGTGCCAGCACCGAAGGGACTAGCAATCAGCCCCAGCATTTT. This gives the protein CASTEGTSNQPQHF.

This chain connects TRBV3-1 to TRBJ1-1; D is possibly TRBD1 (5 bases). The CDR3 contains 14 residues. V gave up 0 bases and J gave up 4 bases, with 9 bases separating them. CDR1 and CDR2 (germline): LGHDT, YNNKEL (reference sequence). The CDR3 nucleotides are TGTGCCAGCAGCCAAGAGGCAGGGTCCACTGAAGCTTTCTTT. Translating gives CASSQEAGSTEAFF.

CDR3 sequence: CASSYPGGASTEAFF. DNA for the CDR3: TGTGCCAGCAGTTACCCAGGGGGCGCAAGCACTGAAGCTTTCTTT. The V call is TRBV6-6, the J call TRBJ1-1; 8 nucleotides agree with TRBD1. The CDR3 covers 15 residues. Germline trimming cut 2 bases from V and 4 bases from J; bases unmatched to any gene: 6. Germline lookup yields CDR1 MNHNY and CDR2 SVGAGI (reference sequence).

The chain has TRBV5-1 and TRBJ1-6; D unclear. V was trimmed by 0 bases and J by 10 bases, leaving 8 bases between them. Per the germline V gene, CDR1 is SGHRS and CDR2 is YFSETQ. The CDR3 length is 13 residues. CDR3 protein: CASSLVEDSPLHF. Written as DNA, the CDR3 is TGCGCCAGCAGCTTGGTCGAGGACTCACCCCTCCACTTT.

This chain joins TRBV29-1 and TRBJ1-4, with D tentatively TRBD1 (5 bases). The V gene's germline CDR1 is SQVTM and CDR2 ANQGSEA. Trimming took 4 bases from V and 7 from J, leaving 10 bases between them. The CDR3 runs 12 residues. CDR3 sequence (DNA): TGCAGCGTTGCCAGGGAGGGTGAAAAACTGTTTTTT. It specifies CSVAREGEKLFF.

The CDR3 DNA reads TGCGCCAGCAGCTCCGGGACACCGAACACCGGGGAGCTGTTTTTT. It specifies CASSSGTPNTGELFF. This chain connects TRBV5-1 to TRBJ2-2; D possibly corresponds to TRBD1 (6 bases). Germline loops: CDR1 SGHRS, CDR2 YFSETQ. This CDR3 is 15 amino acids long. V was cut by 3 bases and J by 0 bases, with 9 bases left in between.

This clonotype was counted between two and nine times. V is TRBV4-1 and J is TRBJ1-2; D perhaps matches TRBD1 (6 bases). The germline CDR1 and CDR2 sequences are MGHRA and YSYEKL. This CDR3 contains 14 residues. V was shortened by 0 bases and J by 4 bases, with 9 bases between the two germline ends. The CDR3, as DNA: TGCGCCAGCAGCCAAGATGGCAGGGGCTATGGCTACACCTTC. Amino acids: CASSQDGRGYGYTF.

The rearrangement joins TRBV27 to TRBJ2-7; D could derive from TRBD1 or TRBD2 (6 bases each). The CDR3 length is 12 residues. Germline values: CDR1 MNHEY, CDR2 SMNVEV (reference sequence). The germline V and J ends were trimmed by 5 bases and 7 bases, with 12 bases remaining between them. The CDR3 DNA is TGTGCCAGCAGTCCGCAAGGGGGGGAGCAGTACTTC. This sequence encodes CASSPQGGEQYF.

This chain uses TRBV5-4 with TRBJ2-3, with 7 bases identical to TRBD2. Trimming took 0 bases from V and 5 from J; bases not matched to a gene: 3. CDR1 and CDR2 from the germline V gene are SGHNT and YYREEE (reference sequence). The CDR3 is 14 residues long. In DNA form, the CDR3 reads TGTGCCAGCAGCTTGGGGCTAGCGGAAGATACGCAGTATTTT. The encoded protein is CASSLGLAEDTQYF.

The chain carries TRBV29-1 and TRBJ2-5; tentative D call: TRBD2 (5 bases). Trimming removed 5 bases at V and 7 bases at J, with 11 bases between. The length of the CDR3 is 11 residues. In germline, CDR1 is SQVTM, CDR2 ANQGSEA. CDR3 bases: TGCAGCGTTCGAGGGAGCGGGACCCAGTACTTC. Its protein is CSVRGSGTQYF.

The chain joins TRBV5-4 to TRBJ2-3; a possible D gene is TRBD1 (5 bases). The length of the CDR3 is 14 residues. Germline V CDR1 and CDR2: SGHNT, YYREEE (reference sequence). The V gene lost 4 bases and the J gene lost 0 bases, with 9 bases spanning the gap. CDR3 loop: CASSRQPSTDTQYF. CDR3 bases: TGTGCCAGCAGCCGACAGCCTAGCACAGATACGCAGTATTTT.

CDR3 amino acids: CSARGPPRGETQYF. The CDR3 coding sequence is TGCAGTGCCCGTGGACCCCCACGAGGAGAGACCCAGTACTTC. This sequence joins TRBV20-1 and TRBJ2-5; D remains unclear. The length of the CDR3 is 14 residues. V was clipped by 6 bases and J by 4 bases, with 18 bases between them. Germline V gene lookup returns CDR1 DFQATT and CDR2 SNEGSKA (reference sequence).

The J gene is TRBJ1-1, the V gene TRBV28; D might be TRBD1 (5 bases). The CDR3 spans 11 residues. Deletions cut 3 bases from V and 10 bases from J, with 9 bases between. Germline V gene sequence: CDR1 MDHEN, CDR2 SYDVKM. DNA of the CDR3: TGTGCCAGCAGTTTTCGGGGACGAGCTTTCTTT. Its translation is CASSFRGRAFF.

The chain combines TRBV5-1 with TRBJ1-5; D not certain. The V end was cut by 4 bases, the J end by 4 bases, with 12 bases between. Looked up from germline, CDR1 is SGHRS and CDR2 is YFSETQ. The CDR3 runs to 14 residues. The CDR3 DNA sequence: TGCGCCAGCAGCACCGACGGGCAGAATCAGCCCCAGCATTTT. This sequence encodes CASSTDGQNQPQHF.

The rearrangement joins TRBV20-1 to TRBJ1-5; D is ambiguous. The CDR3 covers 15 residues. The ends were cut back, 3 bases at V and 1 base at J, with 13 bases in the middle. Germline CDR1 DFQATT, CDR2 SNEGSKA (reference sequence). This CDR3 is CSASHPPTSNQPQHF. The CDR3 DNA reads as TGCAGTGCTAGCCACCCCCCCACGAGCAATCAGCCCCAGCATTTT.

The rearrangement links TRBV28 to TRBJ1-2; D not resolved. Germline CDR1 and CDR2: MDHEN and SYDVKM. V was pared by 9 bases and J by 0 bases, with 14 bases between. This CDR3 is built from 14 residues. CDR3 protein: CASHPHRSNYGYTF. CDR3 DNA sequence: TGTGCCAGTCACCCCCACAGATCTAACTATGGCTACACCTTC.

The chain carries TRBV30 and TRBJ1-2, with D perhaps TRBD1 (5 bases). Germline V gives CDR1 GTSNPN, CDR2 SVGIG (reference sequence). CDR3 length: 14 residues. Between the trimmed V and J ends, which lost 1 base and 4 bases, there was a span of 13 bases. CDR3 bases: TGTGCCTGGAGTGCTGGGGGGGGGACCTATGGCTACACCTTC. Translating gives CAWSAGGGTYGYTF. Combining the CDR3 with reference TRBV30 and TRBJ1-2 gives the whole variable domain SQTIHQWPATLVQPVGSPLSLECTVEGTSNPNLYWYRQAAGRGLQLLFYSVGIGQISSEVPQNLSASRPQDRQFILSSKKLLLSDSGFYLCAWSAGGGTYGYTFGSGTRLTVV.

The rearrangement joins TRBV18 to TRBJ2-5; D perhaps matches TRBD1 (6 bases). Germline V lookup: CDR1 KGHSH, CDR2 LQKENI. V was pared by 2 bases and J by 4 bases, with 11 bases between. CDR3 length: 14 residues. DNA for the CDR3: TGTGCCAGCTCACCAGCCGCCAGGGGAGAGACCCAGTACTTC. Protein: CASSPAARGETQYF.